The 22 T cell receptor beta chains below were found in one sample sequenced in a study of graft-versus-host responses after intestinal transplantation. Measured with immunoSEQ multiplex PCR; TCRdb has only the in-frame clones, and not every one. The repertoire holds some 130,000 clones, with 85% to 95% as singletons. Their cognate antigens are unknown. The sample here was unstimulated CD4+ T cells sorted from spleen or lymph node cells, taken before intestinal transplant. The receptor set was obtained from a human donor who received an intestinal transplant.

V gene TRBV18 combines with J gene TRBJ2-7, with 8 bases lining up with TRBD1. Germline assignment: CDR1 KGHSH and CDR2 LQKENI. V lost 5 bases, J lost 7 bases, and 1 base stayed unmatched. There are 11 residues in the CDR3. In DNA, the CDR3 is TGTGCCAGCTCAACAGGGGGTGAGCAGTACTTC. Translated, it gives CASSTGGEQYF. Full variable domain (missing parts from reference TRBV18 and TRBJ2-7): NAGVMQNPRHLVRRRGQEARLRCSPMKGHSHVYWYRQLPEEGLKFMVYLQKENIIDESGMPKERFSAEFPKEGPSILRIQQVVRGDSAAYFCASSTGGEQYFGPGTRLTVT.

The J gene is TRBJ2-5, the V gene TRBV7-9, with a tentative D call TRBD1 (6 bases). Trimming shortened V by 2 bases and J by 5 bases, and 12 bases separated the two germline ends. The CDR3 runs to 14 residues. Per germline, CDR1 SEHNR and CDR2 FQNEAQ (reference sequence). This CDR3 reads CASSLPGVRETQYF. As DNA, the CDR3 is TGTGCCAGCAGCTTACCAGGGGTCCGGGAGACCCAGTACTTC.

This rearrangement joins TRBV13 to TRBJ2-5; D possibly corresponds to TRBD2 (7 bases). CDR3 length: 20 amino acids. CDR1 is PRHDT, CDR2 FYEKMQ, per germline (reference sequence). V lost 4 bases and J 7 bases, leaving 34 bases between the germline ends. The chain's CDR3 is CASSSTTSRTEGAGTWTQYF. The CDR3 DNA reads as TGTGCCAGCAGCTCGACGACCTCCCGGACAGAGGGAGCGGGAACCTGGACCCAGTACTTC.

In nucleotides, the CDR3 is TGTGCCAGTAGTTCCCACACAGGGGGCAGCTACGAGCAGTACTTC. The encoded protein is CASSSHTGGSYEQYF. The chain joins TRBV19 to TRBJ2-5, with TRBD1 identical over 9 bases. The J call may be wrong; the DNA end is better matched by TRBJ2-7. This CDR3 is built from 15 residues. Germline V gene sequence: CDR1 LNHDA, CDR2 SQIVND (reference sequence).

V is TRBV15 and J is TRBJ2-7; possibly TRBD2 for D (5 bases). This CDR3 comprises 13 residues. The germline V and J ends were trimmed by 5 bases and 6 bases, with 14 bases remaining between them. CDR1 and CDR2 from the germline V gene are LNHNV and YYDKDF (reference sequence). The CDR3 loop is CATSPRGGGEQYF. The CDR3 bases are TGTGCCACCAGCCCCCGTGGAGGCGGCGAGCAGTACTTC. Looking up the rest from reference TRBV15 and TRBJ2-7 gives the full variable domain: DAMVIQNPRYQVTQFGKPVTLSCSQTLNHNVMYWYQQKSSQAPKLLFHYYDKDFNNEADTPDNFQSRRPNTSFCFLDIRSPGLGDTAMYLCATSPRGGGEQYFGPGTRLTVT.

This sequence joins TRBV6-5 and TRBJ1-1; possibly TRBD1 for D (6 bases). Germline CDR1 reads MNHEY; CDR2 reads SVGAGI. Trimming shortened V by 8 bases and J by 0 bases, and 16 bases separated the two germline ends. The CDR3 covers 15 residues. CDR3 region: CASGLGGNLNTEAFF. The CDR3 nucleotides are TGTGCCAGCGGACTGGGGGGCAACCTGAACACTGAAGCTTTCTTT.

The chain couples TRBV7-2 to TRBJ1-5; no reliable D call. This CDR3 spans 14 amino acids. Germline values: CDR1 SGHTA, CDR2 FQGNSA. With 1 base removed from V and 1 base from J, the gap between germline ends came to 5 bases. The CDR3 DNA sequence: TGTGCCAGCAGCTTAGTGGGGAGCAATCAGCCCCAGCATTTT. This codes for CASSLVGSNQPQHF.

The CDR3 here is CASSPPGTSGYTF. The CDR3 DNA follows: TGTGCCAGCTCACCACCGGGGACATCCGGCTACACCTTC. The chain links TRBV18 to TRBJ1-2, with D perhaps TRBD1 (6 bases). Trimming removed 0 bases from V and 8 bases from J, with 10 bases in between. The CDR3 is made up of 13 amino acids. The germline gives CDR1 KGHSH, CDR2 LQKENI.

The rearrangement joins TRBV30 to TRBJ1-4; 7 positions match TRBD1. Losses at the gene ends were 8 bases for V and 4 bases for J; bases not matched to a gene: 7. This CDR3 has 13 residues. Germline V lookup: CDR1 GTSNPN, CDR2 SVGIG (reference sequence). CDR3 nucleotide sequence: TGTGCCGGAGAACAGGGGAATAATGAAAAACTGTTTTTT. Protein: CAGEQGNNEKLFF. Complete variable domain (other parts from reference TRBV30 and TRBJ1-4): SQTIHQWPATLVQPVGSPLSLECTVEGTSNPNLYWYRQAAGRGLQLLFYSVGIGQISSEVPQNLSASRPQDRQFILSSKKLLLSDSGFYLCAGEQGNNEKLFFGSGTQLSVL.

The chain couples TRBV15 to TRBJ1-5; maybe TRBD1 (6 bases). CDR1 and CDR2 (germline): LNHNV, YYDKDF (reference sequence). This CDR3 has 16 amino acids. V lost 0 bases, J lost 1 base, and 10 bases lay in between. The CDR3: CATSRDAGTSNQPQHF. CDR3 coding DNA: TGTGCCACCAGCAGAGACGCGGGGACAAGCAATCAGCCCCAGCATTTT.

This chain links TRBV5-1 with TRBJ2-3; D is unresolved. CDR1 and CDR2 (germline): SGHRS, YFSETQ. The CDR3 is 13 residues long. V shed 0 bases and J shed 1 base, with 3 bases lying between them. Here the CDR3 DNA reads TGCGCCAGCAGCTTGGGGCGCACAGATACGCAGTATTTT. Amino acids: CASSLGRTDTQYF.

The rearrangement uses TRBV5-1 and TRBJ2-7; 11 positions agree with TRBD1. CDR1 and CDR2 from the germline V gene are SGHRS and YFSETQ. V was pared by 4 bases and J by 5 bases, with 8 bases of the junction left unmatched. The CDR3 is 15 amino acids. CDR3 sequence reads: CASSPRDRGKDEQYF. As DNA, the CDR3 is TGCGCCAGCAGCCCCCGGGACAGGGGGAAGGACGAGCAGTACTTC.

The chain is built from TRBV10-3 and TRBJ2-2; 14 nucleotides match TRBD2. The CDR3 runs to 15 residues. Germline V lookup: CDR1 ENHRY, CDR2 SYGVKD. V lost 6 bases, J lost 6 bases, and 3 bases stayed unmatched. The CDR3 DNA follows: TGTGCCATCAGCCCGACTAGCGGGAGGGCCGGGGAGCTGTTTTTT. It translates to CAISPTSGRAGELFF.

The rearrangement uses TRBV6-5 and TRBJ2-7; 8 nucleotides line up with TRBD2. After removal of 6 bases from V and 4 bases from J, the junction contained 8 bases not matched to a gene. The CDR3 contains 14 residues. Germline-derived CDR1 and CDR2 are MNHEY and SVGAGI. CDR3 in amino acids: CASRPGGTPYEQYF. The CDR3, as DNA: TGTGCCAGCAGGCCGGGAGGGACCCCTTACGAGCAGTACTTC.

The chain has TRBV7-9 and TRBJ2-7; D possibly matches TRBD1 or TRBD2 (6 bases each). Trimming shortened V by 3 bases and J by 5 bases, and 17 bases separated the two germline ends. The CDR3 is 15 amino acids. Germline V CDR1 and CDR2: SEHNR, FQNEAQ (reference sequence). CDR3 sequence reads: CASSFSPGGINEQYF. The CDR3 DNA sequence: TGTGCCAGCAGCTTCTCTCCCGGGGGCATCAACGAGCAGTACTTC.

This clone was seen just once. The V and J genes are TRBV11-2 and TRBJ2-1; D may match TRBD1 or TRBD2 (6 bases each). Looked up from germline, CDR1 is SGHAT and CDR2 is FQNNGV. The CDR3 is 14 residues long. V was clipped by 1 base and J by 10 bases, with 14 bases between them. As DNA, the CDR3 is TGTGCCAGCAGCTTAGCTAGTCAAGGGGGGGAGCAGTTCTTC. As protein: CASSLASQGGEQFF.

This sequence joins TRBV19 and TRBJ2-2; no firm D call. V lost 8 bases to trimming and J lost 8 bases, with 12 bases between them. The germline gives CDR1 LNHDA, CDR2 SQIVND (reference sequence). CDR3 length equals 12 residues. This CDR3 reads CASRSYMGELFF. The CDR3 bases are TGTGCCAGTCGGTCCTACATGGGGGAGCTGTTTTTT. Complete variable domain (other parts from reference TRBV19 and TRBJ2-2): DGGITQSPKYLFRKEGQNVTLSCEQNLNHDAMYWYRQDPGQGLRLIYYSQIVNDFQKGDIAEGYSVSREKKESFPLTVTSAQKNPTAFYLCASRSYMGELFFGEGSRLTVL.

This chain uses TRBV5-4 with TRBJ2-3; D call uncertain. Trimming stripped 7 bases from V and 0 bases from J, with 15 bases between. The CDR3 sequence is 15 residues long. Germline CDR1 SGHNT, CDR2 YYREEE (reference sequence). CDR3 loop: CASWTWVTSTDTQYF. For the CDR3, the DNA is TGTGCCAGCTGGACCTGGGTAACTAGCACAGATACGCAGTATTTT.

V gene TRBV2 combines with J gene TRBJ2-1, with 7 bases aligning to TRBD1. J lost 10 bases, V lost 7 bases, and 4 bases had no gene match. The CDR3 is 11 residues long. Germline V gene data show CDR1 as SNHLY and CDR2 as FYNNEI. The CDR3 DNA is TGTGCCAGCAACCCGACAGGGGAGCAGTTCTTC. It is translated as CASNPTGEQFF.

The chain links TRBV5-1 to TRBJ2-5; possibly TRBD1 or TRBD2 for D (7 bases each). In germline, CDR1 is SGHRS, CDR2 YFSETQ. The CDR3 runs to 19 residues. The V and J ends lost 2 bases and 5 bases respectively, with 28 bases between them. CDR3 sequence: CASSLTPTYLGGGRETQYF. The CDR3 DNA is TGCGCCAGCAGCTTAACCCCCACCTATCTGGGAGGGGGCAGGGAGACCCAGTACTTC.

The chain couples TRBV5-1 to TRBJ2-7; 8 nucleotides align to TRBD1. The CDR3 totals 15 residues. Trimming took 0 bases from V and 2 from J; bases not matched to a gene: 4. Germline CDR1 is SGHRS and CDR2 is YFSETQ. The CDR3 DNA reads TGCGCCAGCAGCTTGGGAGGGGGACAGGCCTACGAGCAGTACTTC. Protein product: CASSLGGGQAYEQYF. The variable domain in full, completed from reference TRBV5-1 and TRBJ2-7, reads KAGVTQTPRYLIKTRGQQVTLSCSPISGHRSVSWYQQTPGQGLQFLFEYFSETQRNKGNFPGRFSGRQFSNSRSEMNVSTLELGDSALYLCASSLGGGQAYEQYFGPGTRLTVT.

This chain uses TRBV6-5 with TRBJ1-2; D ambiguous. Germline V gene lookup returns CDR1 MNHEY and CDR2 SVGAGI. The V end lost 0 bases, the J end lost 9 bases, and 8 bases lay between the germline ends. The CDR3 covers 12 residues. CDR3 in DNA: TGTGCCAGCAGTTACTCTGGGTCCAGCTACACCTTC. Protein product: CASSYSGSSYTF.